The rows below give T cell receptor beta chains drawn from one sample of a study of blood T cell repertoires in COVID-19. Data came from immunoSEQ multiplex PCR; TCRdb stores just in-frame clones and leaves some out. Of more than 90,000 clones listed, approximately 85% are singletons. Sequences were obtained from peripheral blood. All receptors come from a human donor in a cohort sampled during active COVID-19. The CDR3 runs from the conserved cysteine through the conserved F or W. D genes are given only for firm matches. Clone size is shown for a subset of rows, as once, few, many or a class of expanded clone.

J,V,D,size,CDR3,DNA
TRBJ2-1,TRBV14,NA,NA,CASSQEAGWSEQFF,TGTGCCAGCAGCCAAGAGGCGGGATGGAGTGAGCAGTTCTTC
TRBJ1-5,TRBV9,NA,NA,CASSVGSGSDQPQHF,TGTGCCAGCAGCGTAGGTTCAGGGTCCGATCAGCCCCAGCATTTT
TRBJ2-1,TRBV3-1/TRBV3-2,NA,NA,CASSFSSGVPIYNEQFF,TGTGCCAGCAGCTTTTCCTCAGGGGTCCCGATCTACAATGAGCAGTTCTTC
TRBJ1-1,TRBV3-1/TRBV3-2,TRBD1,NA,CASSHTGGNTEAFF,TGTGCCAGCAGCCATACAGGGGGAAACACTGAAGCTTTCTTT
TRBJ1-5,TRBV19,TRBD1,NA,CASSTGDRASNQPQHF,TGTGCCAGTAGTACCGGGGACAGGGCAAGCAATCAGCCCCAGCATTTT
TRBJ2-5,TRBV7-3,TRBD1,NA,CASSFSTGTQETQYF,TGTGCCAGCAGCTTCTCGACAGGGACACAAGAGACCCAGTACTTC
TRBJ1-1,TRBV11-3,TRBD1,NA,CASSFQGDTEAFF,TGTGCCAGCAGCTTTCAGGGGGACACTGAAGCTTTCTTT
TRBJ2-7,TRBV11-1,NA,NA,CASSRDTYSYEQYF,TGTGCCAGCAGTCGGGACACCTACTCCTACGAGCAGTACTTC
TRBJ2-3,TRBV9,NA,NA,CASSVATDTQYF,TGTGCCAGCAGCGTAGCTACAGATACGCAGTATTTT
TRBJ2-5,TRBV5-1,NA,NA,CASSLVGNGPGETQYF,TGCGCCAGCAGCTTGGTAGGCAACGGTCCGGGAGAGACCCAGTACTTC
TRBJ2-2,TRBV5-1,NA,NA,CASSGGFGELFF,TGCGCCAGCAGTGGGGGCTTCGGGGAGCTGTTTTTT
TRBJ1-1,TRBV7-2,NA,NA,CASSSGAGSAEAFF,TGTGCCAGCAGCTCTGGGGCGGGGTCCGCTGAAGCTTTCTTT
TRBJ1-4,TRBV11-2,TRBD1,NA,CASSFLTGFNEKLFF,TGTGCCAGCAGCTTCCTGACAGGGTTTAATGAAAAACTGTTTTTT
TRBJ2-7,TRBV4-3,NA,NA,CASSQVGAVGEQYF,TGCGCCAGCAGCCAAGTGGGAGCCGTTGGCGAGCAGTACTTC
TRBJ2-7,TRBV5-1,TRBD1,NA,CASSLVGQGSEQYF,TGCGCCAGCAGCTTGGTGGGACAGGGGAGCGAGCAGTACTTC
TRBJ2-7,TRBV5-4,TRBD2,NA,CASSSLRTSVYEQYF,TGTGCCAGCAGCTCCCTTAGGACTAGCGTGTACGAGCAGTACTTC
TRBJ1-5,TRBV7-8,NA,once,CASSLITGIPQHF,TGTGCCAGCAGCTTAATAACAGGGATCCCCCAGCATTTT
TRBJ1-2,TRBV6-5,TRBD1,NA,CASIDRGHNYGYTF,TGTGCCAGCATCGACAGGGGGCATAACTATGGCTACACCTTC
TRBJ1-1,TRBV11-3,NA,once,CASSLTPGKTEAFF,TGTGCCAGCAGCTTAACTCCAGGGAAGACTGAAGCTTTCTTT
TRBJ2-1,TRBV6-1,NA,NA,CASSERGRTYNEQFF,TGTGCCAGCAGTGAAAGAGGAAGGACCTACAATGAGCAGTTCTTC
TRBJ2-7,TRBV7-6,NA,NA,CASSSQGGEQYF,TGTGCCAGCAGCTCCCAGGGAGGCGAGCAGTACTTC
TRBJ2-6,TRBV6-5,NA,NA,CASRRLYSGANVLTF,TGTGCCAGCAGACGACTTTACTCTGGGGCCAACGTCCTGACTTTC
TRBJ1-1,TRBV5-1,NA,NA,CASSLDGLQNTEAFF,TGCGCCAGCAGCTTGGATGGGCTCCAGAACACTGAAGCTTTCTTT
TRBJ2-5,TRBV7-9,NA,NA,CASSFQRQGKETQYF,TGTGCCAGCAGCTTTCAAAGGCAGGGAAAAGAGACCCAGTACTTC
TRBJ2-3,TRBV7-3,TRBD2,NA,CASSSGLAGVLDTQYF,TGTGCCAGCAGCTCGGGACTAGCGGGAGTTCTGGATACGCAGTATTTT
TRBJ1-3,TRBV5-1,NA,NA,CASSLNGDTSGNTIYF,TGCGCCAGCAGCTTGAATGGGGACACCTCTGGAAACACCATATATTTT
TRBJ2-5,TRBV5-4,TRBD2,NA,CAIKAGGQETQYF,TGTGCCATCAAAGCGGGGGGCCAAGAGACCCAGTACTTC
TRBJ2-7,TRBV27,TRBD1,NA,CASSSTRDRGINEQYF,TGTGCCAGCAGTTCCACCCGGGACAGGGGGATCAACGAGCAGTACTTC
TRBJ2-7,TRBV18,TRBD1,few,CASSPGTDYEQYF,TGTGCCAGCTCACCTGGGACAGACTACGAGCAGTACTTC
TRBJ1-1,TRBV12-5,TRBD1,NA,CASGLDRGTEAFF,TGTGCTAGTGGTTTGGACAGGGGTACTGAAGCTTTCTTT
TRBJ2-1,TRBV5-1,NA,NA,CASSSDSPAYNEQFF,TGCGCCAGCAGCTCGGACTCCCCCGCATACAATGAGCAGTTCTTC
TRBJ2-7,TRBV21-1,NA,NA,CASSKSSGDSYEQYF,TGTGCCAGCAGCAAGTCTAGCGGGGACTCCTACGAGCAGTACTTC
TRBJ1-6,TRBV6-5,NA,NA,CASRLPGGGSPLHF,TGTGCCAGCAGACTCCCCGGGGGAGGATCACCCCTCCACTTT
TRBJ2-7,TRBV4-2,NA,NA,CASSPTTGGRPEQYF,TGTGCCAGCAGCCCGACGACAGGTGGGCGGCCCGAGCAGTACTTC
TRBJ1-3,TRBV21-1,NA,few,CASSKRSYRCGNTIYF,NA
TRBJ2-3,TRBV9,TRBD2,NA,CASSVGAGVSSDTQYF,TGTGCCAGCAGCGTTGGGGCGGGAGTAAGTTCAGATACGCAGTATTTT
TRBJ1-2,TRBV9,NA,NA,CASGVGTLNNYGYTF,TGTGCCAGTGGGGTAGGGACACTAAATAACTATGGCTACACCTTC
TRBJ1-5,TRBV5-1,TRBD1,few,CASSLSGTGSQPQHF,TGCGCCAGCAGCTTATCCGGGACAGGGAGTCAGCCCCAGCATTTT
TRBJ1-1,TRBV6-5,TRBD1,NA,CASKVRQGNTEAFF,TGTGCCAGCAAAGTCCGACAGGGTAACACTGAAGCTTTCTTT
TRBJ2-7,TRBV24-1,NA,NA,CATSDWAGGTYEQYF,TGTGCCACCAGTGATTGGGCAGGGGGGACCTACGAGCAGTACTTC
TRBJ1-5,TRBV2,NA,once,CASSRQDNQPQHF,TGTGCCAGCAGTCGCCAGGACAATCAGCCCCAGCATTTT
TRBJ2-3,TRBV11-3,TRBD1,NA,CASSSSGTGTDTQYF,TGTGCCAGCAGCTCCTCGGGGACAGGCACAGATACGCAGTATTTT
TRBJ2-1,TRBV7-2,NA,NA,CASSPTAQGAQFF,TGTGCCAGCAGCCCAACGGCGCAGGGTGCGCAGTTCTTC
TRBJ2-7,TRBV7-2,NA,NA,CASSLEGGMVPREQYF,TGTGCCAGCAGCTTAGAAGGGGGAATGGTGCCGCGAGAGCAGTACTTC
TRBJ1-1,TRBV7-2,TRBD1,NA,CASSSGMTGTGNTEAFF,TGTGCCAGCAGCTCGGGAATGACAGGGACGGGGAACACTGAAGCTTTCTTT
TRBJ1-2,TRBV7-8,TRBD1,NA,CASSPNRGGNSGYTF,TGTGCCAGCAGCCCTAACAGGGGTGGTAACTCCGGCTACACCTTC
TRBJ2-2,TRBV18,NA,NA,CASSPEGPGELFF,TGTGCCAGCTCACCAGAGGGTCCCGGGGAGCTGTTTTTT
TRBJ1-1,TRBV30,NA,NA,CAWSAGENTEAFF,TGTGCCTGGAGTGCCGGAGAGAACACTGAAGCTTTCTTT